This section outlines one T cell receptor (beta chain) sequence together with its context. TCRdb's copy holds only in-frame clones and misses some; the assay was immunoSEQ multiplex PCR. The data hold about 50,000 clones, with around 81% observed a single time. This sample was taken from a study of blood T cell repertoires in COVID-19. Overall study context: Spain, Italy and the United States supplied samples that represented acute and convalescent COVID-19.

Seattle patient enrollment occurred during active infection, with longitudinal follow-up thereafter. Sequencing was performed on peripheral blood. This sequence was found in a woman of 80 years or more with COVID-19, enrolled during active disease.

The CDR3 here is CASSYGQTYGYTF. The CDR3 DNA follows: TGCGCCAGCAGCTACGGACAGACTTATGGCTACACCTTC. This chain links TRBV5-1 with TRBJ1-2, with D possibly matching TRBD1 (6 bases). V was trimmed by 3 bases and J by 5 bases, leaving 11 bases between them. Per germline, CDR1 SGHRS and CDR2 YFSETQ. This CDR3 spans 13 amino acids.